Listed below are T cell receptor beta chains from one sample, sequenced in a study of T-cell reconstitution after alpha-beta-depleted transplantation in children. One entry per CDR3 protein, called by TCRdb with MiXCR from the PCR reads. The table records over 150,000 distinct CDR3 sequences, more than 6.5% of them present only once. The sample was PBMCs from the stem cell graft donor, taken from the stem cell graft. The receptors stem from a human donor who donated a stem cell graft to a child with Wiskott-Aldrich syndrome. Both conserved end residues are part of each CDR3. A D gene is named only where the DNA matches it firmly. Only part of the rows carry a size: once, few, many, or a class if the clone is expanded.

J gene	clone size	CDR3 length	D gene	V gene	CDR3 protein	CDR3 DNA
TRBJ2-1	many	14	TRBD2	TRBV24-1	CATSDGRLANEQFF	TGTGCCACCAGTGATGGAAGACTAGCGAATGAGCAGTTCTTC
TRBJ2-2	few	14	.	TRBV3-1	CASSQVGPPRELFF	TGTGCCAGCAGCCAAGTGGGACCCCCCCGGGAGCTGTTTTTT
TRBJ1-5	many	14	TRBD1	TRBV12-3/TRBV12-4	CASSLTGTYQPQHF	TGTGCCAGCAGTTTGACAGGGACTTATCAGCCCCAGCATTTT
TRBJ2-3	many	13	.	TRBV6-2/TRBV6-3	CASSYKRLDTQYF	TGTGCCAGCAGTTACAAACGCCTTGATACGCAGTATTTT
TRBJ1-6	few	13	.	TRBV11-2	CASSLLMGSPLHF	TGTGCCAGCAGCCTCCTAATGGGGTCACCCCTCCACTTT
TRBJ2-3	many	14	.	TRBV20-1	CSARNRVGTDTQYF	TGCAGTGCTAGAAACAGGGTGGGCACAGATACGCAGTATTTT
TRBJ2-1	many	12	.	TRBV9	CASSVGNNEQFF	TGTGCCAGCAGCGTAGGTAATAATGAGCAGTTCTTC
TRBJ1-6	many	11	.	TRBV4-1	CASGDFVGLDF	TGCGCCAGCGGTGACTTCGTGGGACTCGACTTT
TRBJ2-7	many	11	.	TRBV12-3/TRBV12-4	CASSQRYEQYF	TGTGCCAGCAGTCAACGATACGAGCAGTACTTC
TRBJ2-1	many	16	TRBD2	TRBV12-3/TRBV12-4	CASSFLAGGPVHEQFF	TGTGCCAGCAGTTTTCTAGCGGGGGGGCCGGTGCATGAGCAGTTCTTC
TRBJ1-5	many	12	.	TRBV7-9	CASSLGSQPQHF	TGTGCCAGCAGCTTAGGCAGTCAGCCCCAGCATTTT
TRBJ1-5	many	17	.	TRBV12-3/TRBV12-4	CASRTFLAQGLNQPQHF	TGTGCCAGCAGAACATTCCTTGCACAGGGACTCAATCAGCCCCAGCATTTT
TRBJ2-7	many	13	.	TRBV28	CASSLTGPYEQYF	TGTGCCAGCAGTTTGACAGGCCCCTACGAGCAGTACTTC
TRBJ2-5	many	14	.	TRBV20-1	CSAIAGAEQETQYF	TGCAGTGCTATAGCAGGCGCCGAACAAGAGACCCAGTACTTC
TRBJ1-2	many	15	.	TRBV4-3	CASSPQGSTNYGYTF	TGCGCCAGCAGTCCACAGGGATCCACTAACTATGGCTACACCTTC
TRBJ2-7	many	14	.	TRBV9	CASSAGNGQYEQYF	TGTGCCAGCAGCGCAGGAAATGGGCAATACGAGCAGTACTTC
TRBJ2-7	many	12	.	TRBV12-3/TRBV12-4	CASSWVGFEQYF	TGTGCCAGCAGTTGGGTCGGTTTTGAGCAGTACTTC
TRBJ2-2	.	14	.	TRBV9	CASSVDGHTGELFF	TGTGCCAGCAGCGTAGACGGCCACACCGGGGAGCTGTTTTTT
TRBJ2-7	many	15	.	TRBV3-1	CASSPQELLSYEQYF	TGTGCCAGCAGCCCACAGGAGCTCCTTTCCTACGAGCAGTACTTC
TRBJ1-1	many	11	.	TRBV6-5	CASSTDDKAFF	TGTGCCAGCTCGACAGACGATAAAGCTTTCTTT
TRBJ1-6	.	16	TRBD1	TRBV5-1	CASSLEADRENSPLHF	TGCGCCAGCAGCTTGGAGGCGGACAGGGAAAATTCACCCCTCCACTTT
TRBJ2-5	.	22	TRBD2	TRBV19	CASSMFRTSGSGPNPGQETQYF	TGTGCCAGTAGTATGTTTCGGACTAGCGGGAGCGGACCGAACCCGGGCCAAGAGACCCAGTACTTC
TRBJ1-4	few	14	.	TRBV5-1	CASSLGQGTEKLFF	TGCGCCAGCAGCTTGGGGCAGGGGACTGAAAAACTGTTTTTT
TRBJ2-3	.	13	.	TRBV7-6	CASSRDFGDTQYF	TGTGCCAGCAGCCGCGATTTCGGAGATACGCAGTATTTT
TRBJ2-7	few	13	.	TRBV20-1	CSAGSPNSYEQYF	TGCAGTGCTGGGTCCCCTAACTCCTACGAGCAGTACTTC
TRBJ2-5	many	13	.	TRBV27	CASSHREGETQYF	TGTGCCAGCAGTCACCGGGAAGGGGAGACCCAGTACTTC
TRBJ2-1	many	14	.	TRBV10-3	CAISEGGAINEQFF	TGTGCCATCAGTGAGGGGGGGGCAATCAATGAGCAGTTCTTC
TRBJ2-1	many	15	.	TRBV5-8	CASHALRDLYNEQFF	TGTGCCAGCCACGCCCTGCGGGACCTCTACAATGAGCAGTTCTTC
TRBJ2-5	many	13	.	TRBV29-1	CSAIVASQETQYF	TGCAGCGCAATTGTGGCTAGCCAAGAGACCCAGTACTTC
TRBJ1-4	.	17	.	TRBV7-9	CASSLGSSSGSNEKLFF	TGTGCCAGCAGCTTAGGTTCATCTTCGGGGTCTAATGAAAAACTGTTTTTT
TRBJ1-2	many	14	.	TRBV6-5	CASSYSIGALGYTF	TGTGCCAGCAGTTACTCGATTGGGGCTTTAGGCTACACCTTC
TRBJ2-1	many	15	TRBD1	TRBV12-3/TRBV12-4	CASRSGTGFTGEQFF	TGTGCCAGCAGGTCCGGGACAGGGTTTACAGGCGAGCAGTTCTTC
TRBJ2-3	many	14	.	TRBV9	CASSPGLITDTQYF	TGTGCCAGCAGCCCGGGACTGATCACAGATACGCAGTATTTT
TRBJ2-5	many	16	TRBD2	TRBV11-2	CASSPLTSGLQETQYF	TGTGCCAGCAGCCCCCTGACTAGCGGGCTCCAAGAGACCCAGTACTTC
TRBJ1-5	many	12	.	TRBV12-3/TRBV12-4	CASTSGTSLLYF	TGTGCCAGCACCTCCGGGACTTCTCTTTTGTATTTT
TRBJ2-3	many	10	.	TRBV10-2	CASGLDTQYF	TGCGCCAGCGGACTCGACACGCAGTATTTT
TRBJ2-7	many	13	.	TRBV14	CASSQFVAYEQYF	TGTGCCAGCAGCCAGTTTGTTGCCTACGAGCAGTACTTC
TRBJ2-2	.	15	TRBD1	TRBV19	CASATGGWNTGELFF	TGTGCCAGCGCGACAGGGGGATGGAACACCGGGGAGCTGTTTTTT
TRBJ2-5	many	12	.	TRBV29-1	CSVVPVGETQYF	TGCAGCGTTGTTCCGGTAGGGGAGACCCAGTACTTC
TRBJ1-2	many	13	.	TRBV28	CASSTDLLYGYTF	TGTGCCAGCAGTACGGACCTCCTCTATGGCTACACCTTC
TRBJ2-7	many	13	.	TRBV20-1	CSALGERVDEQYF	TGCAGTGCTCTCGGGGAGCGTGTCGACGAGCAGTACTTC
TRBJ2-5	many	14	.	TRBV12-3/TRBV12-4	CASSFPGRQETQYF	TGTGCCAGCAGTTTTCCGGGGAGACAAGAGACCCAGTACTTC
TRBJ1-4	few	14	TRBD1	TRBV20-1	CSAPAGTANEKLFF	TGCAGTGCTCCCGCCGGGACAGCTAATGAAAAACTGTTTTTT